Below, one TCR beta chain is given with its context. Its matching antigen is unknown. This specimen comes from a study of vaccination and CD4 T cells after COVID-19. As for the study in general: The cells were exposed to overlapping spike peptides originating from SARS-CoV-2, HCoV-NL63, HCoV-OC43 and HCoV-229E for stimulation. Study conclusions and caveats: Only after vaccination were a median roughly 83% of convalescents' reactive clones seen.

The Oncomine TCR Beta short-read assay was applied to DNA of cultured CD4+ T cells. One entry per CDR3 protein, called by TCRdb with MiXCR from the PCR reads. Of about 20,000 distinct CDR3 sequences in the sample, approximately 60% were seen once. CDR1 and CDR2 from the germline V gene are SGHAT and FQNNGV. V was clipped by 5 bases and J by 4 bases; unmatched bases: 2. The CDR3 consists of 14 residues. Treatment specified: approximately nine-day PBMC culture with coronavirus spike peptide pools or control peptides (ViraFEST assay). The source material was CD4+ T cells from blood, cultured in vitro. The receptor was isolated from a human donor who had recovered from COVID-19. V is TRBV11-2 and J is TRBJ1-4; 9 bases map to TRBD1. Here the CDR3 DNA reads TGTGCCAGCAGCAGGACAGGGGTTAATGAAAAACTGTTTTTT. It is translated as CASSRTGVNEKLFF.